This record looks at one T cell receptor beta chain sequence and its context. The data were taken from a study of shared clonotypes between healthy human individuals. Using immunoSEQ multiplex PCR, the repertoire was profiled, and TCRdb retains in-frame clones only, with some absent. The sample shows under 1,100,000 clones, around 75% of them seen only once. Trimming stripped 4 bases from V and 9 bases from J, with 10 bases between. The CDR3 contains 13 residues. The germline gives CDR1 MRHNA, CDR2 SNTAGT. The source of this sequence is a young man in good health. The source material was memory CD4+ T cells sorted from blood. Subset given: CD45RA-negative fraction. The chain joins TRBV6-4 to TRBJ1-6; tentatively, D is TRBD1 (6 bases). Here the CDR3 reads CASSVEGGSPLHF. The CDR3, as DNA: TGTGCCAGCAGTGTCGAAGGGGGTTCACCCCTCCACTTT.